The source of this T cell receptor (beta chain) is a study of blood T cell repertoires in COVID-19. Study background: Samples taken during acute and convalescent COVID-19 were collected in the United States, Italy and Spain. T cells, B-cell-depleted T cells, or PBMCs provided the cDNA or gDNA that served as material.

Between the trimmed V and J ends, which lost 4 bases and 10 bases, there was a span of 14 bases. This CDR3 has 14 amino acids. The germline CDR1 and CDR2 sequences are SNHLY and FYNNEI. In the original analysis: Amplifying reference gene primers gave estimates of nucleated cell counts. The protocol was immunoSEQ multiplex PCR, while the TCRdb copy is restricted to in-frame clones and leaves out a portion. The D gene and trimming were derived from the DNA, and the V and J assignments and clone size from that table. Of around 270,000 clones in the sample, about 88% were seen once. This clonotype originated in a man aged 25-45 years with active or convalescent COVID-19. Sequencing was done on a sample of peripheral blood. This rearrangement joins TRBV2 to TRBJ1-6; D is perhaps TRBD1 (6 bases). CDR3 protein: CASSGYRVDSPLHF. In DNA form, the CDR3 reads TGTGCCAGCAGTGGATACAGGGTAGACTCACCCCTCCACTTT.